One sample yielded the 20 T cell receptor beta chains listed below, sequenced in a study of blood T cell repertoires in COVID-19. The data were produced by immunoSEQ multiplex PCR, yet TCRdb's version contains in-frame clones alone and is incomplete. The repertoire consists of about 190,000 clones, with around four fifths occurring once and the leading ten covering more than 4.5%. What was sequenced was peripheral blood. The receptors derive from a woman aged 65 to 85 with active or convalescent COVID-19.

The V and J genes are TRBV28 and TRBJ1-2; no clear D. Germline values: CDR1 MDHEN, CDR2 SYDVKM. The CDR3 is 15 amino acids. V was pared by 2 bases and J by 7 bases, with 17 bases between. CDR3 nucleotide sequence: TGTGCCAGCAGTTTAAGAGTAGGACTAACAGTTGGCTACACCTTC. Residues: CASSLRVGLTVGYTF.

The chain couples TRBV18 to TRBJ2-3; the D gene is possibly TRBD2 (5 bases). The CDR3 sequence is 16 residues long. Germline CDR1 and CDR2: KGHSH and LQKENI. Trimming took off 2 bases at V and 1 base at J, with 13 bases between the two ends. CDR3 DNA sequence: TGTGCCAGCTCACCAGGTAGGGAGAGAGGCACAGATACGCAGTATTTT. Translated, it gives CASSPGRERGTDTQYF.

The chain combines TRBV29-1 with TRBJ2-5, with 9 bases identical to TRBD2. The CDR3 is 15 residues long. The ends lost 3 bases at V and 6 bases at J; junction bases unmatched: 11. Per germline, CDR1 SQVTM and CDR2 ANQGSEA. CDR3: CSVDRGGRGRKTQYF. Written as DNA, the CDR3 is TGCAGCGTTGATAGGGGCGGGAGGGGTAGAAAGACCCAGTACTTC. Based on the CDR3 plus reference TRBV29-1 and TRBJ2-5, the full variable domain is SAVISQKPSRDICQRGTSLTIQCQVDSQVTMMFWYRQQPGQSLTLIATANQGSEATYESGFVIDKFPISRPNLTFSTLTVSNMSPEDSSIYLCSVDRGGRGRKTQYFGPGTRLLVL.

The chain combines TRBV4-1 with TRBJ2-1; TRBD2 aligns across 12 bases. Trimming cost V 5 bases and J 8 bases; bases outside gene matches: 16. CDR3 length: 18 amino acids. Per germline, CDR1 MGHRA and CDR2 YSYEKL. The CDR3 reads CASSKNLAGGPRLDEQFF. Here the CDR3 DNA reads TGCGCCAGCAGCAAGAATCTAGCGGGAGGGCCTAGGCTTGATGAGCAGTTCTTC.

The rearrangement uses TRBV27 and TRBJ2-7; the match to TRBD2 covers 7 bases. Germline V CDR1 and CDR2: MNHEY, SMNVEV (reference sequence). Losses at the gene ends were 2 bases for V and 4 bases for J; bases not matched to a gene: 8. This CDR3 has 15 residues. CDR3 protein: CASSLRGGPWYEQYF. The CDR3 coding sequence is TGTGCCAGCAGTTTACGGGGAGGGCCGTGGTACGAGCAGTACTTC.

The V gene is TRBV9, the J gene TRBJ2-1; 9 bases match TRBD2. The V and J ends lost 7 bases and 4 bases, in that order; junction bases with no gene match: 9. The CDR3 runs 15 residues. Germline lookup yields CDR1 SGDLS and CDR2 YYNGEE. The CDR3 region is CASEDGLAGYNEQFF. The CDR3 coding sequence is TGTGCCAGCGAGGATGGTCTAGCGGGGTACAATGAGCAGTTCTTC.

V usage is TRBV20-1 and J usage is TRBJ1-2; TRBD1 might be the D (6 bases). Germline loops: CDR1 DFQATT, CDR2 SNEGSKA (reference sequence). The CDR3 sequence is 11 residues long. Trimming pared 6 bases from V and 8 bases from J, leaving 13 bases between. The CDR3 is CSAQRGGGYTF. The DNA for the CDR3 is TGCAGTGCCCAGAGGGGGGGAGGCTACACCTTC.

The V and J genes are TRBV12-3 or TRBV12-4 and TRBJ1-2, with D possibly being TRBD1 (6 bases). The CDR3 length is 13 residues. The V end lost 5 bases, the J end lost 8 bases, and 15 bases lay between the germline ends. The CDR3 loop is CASSPTGLNGYTF. CDR3 coding DNA: TGTGCCAGCAGTCCTACAGGGTTGAACGGCTACACCTTC.

Here the CDR3 DNA reads TGCGCCAGCAGCTTGGCCCGGACTTACTACAATGAGCAGTTCTTC. This sequence encodes CASSLARTYYNEQFF. V and J are TRBV5-1 and TRBJ2-1, with a weak D call TRBD2 (5 bases). Looked up from germline, CDR1 is SGHRS and CDR2 is YFSETQ. CDR3 length equals 15 residues. V lost 0 bases, J lost 3 bases, and 10 bases lay in between.

The chain uses TRBV24-1 and TRBJ2-3, with TRBD1 identical over 12 bases. V lost 6 bases to trimming and J lost 10 bases; unmatched junction nucleotides: 13. The CDR3 extends over 16 amino acids. Per germline, CDR1 KGHDR and CDR2 SFDVKD. CDR3 region: CATSKGTGGTWLSQYF. CDR3 bases: TGTGCCACCAGTAAAGGGACAGGGGGCACTTGGTTATCGCAGTATTTT.

The J gene is TRBJ2-3, the V gene TRBV19; 13 bases are shared with TRBD2. The germline V gene has CDR1 LNHDA and CDR2 SQIVND (reference sequence). V was pared by 10 bases and J by 0 bases, with 7 bases of the junction left unmatched. The CDR3 covers 16 residues. The CDR3 DNA sequence: TGTGCCACCTCGGGACTAGCGGGAACTAGCACAGATACGCAGTATTTT. Translated: CATSGLAGTSTDTQYF.

J is TRBJ2-7 and V is TRBV5-6, with D tentatively TRBD2 (5 bases). In germline, CDR1 is SGHDT, CDR2 YYEEEE. The germline V and J ends were trimmed by 2 bases and 2 bases, with 11 bases remaining between them. The CDR3 totals 14 residues. CDR3 bases: TGTGCCAGCAGCTTCTACGGGGTCCCCTACGAGCAGTACTTC. Protein product: CASSFYGVPYEQYF.

This rearrangement joins TRBV27 to TRBJ2-7, with 9 bases matching TRBD2. The V segment lost 2 bases and the J segment 2 bases; nucleotides outside the gene matches: 10. Germline-derived CDR1 and CDR2 are MNHEY and SMNVEV (reference sequence). The CDR3 spans 17 residues. CDR3 in DNA: TGTGCCAGCAGTTTACGTGCGGGGGCGGGAGGGCCCTACGAGCAGTACTTC. This translates into CASSLRAGAGGPYEQYF.

The rearrangement uses TRBV27 and TRBJ2-2; possibly TRBD2 for D (6 bases). CDR1 and CDR2 from the germline V gene are MNHEY and SMNVEV (reference sequence). V was trimmed by 8 bases and J by 5 bases, leaving 15 bases between them. The CDR3 spans 14 residues. CDR3 amino acids: CASRWGVRTGELFF. CDR3 DNA: TGTGCCAGCCGGTGGGGGGTTCGGACCGGGGAGCTGTTTTTT.

The V call is TRBV5-4, the J call TRBJ2-5, with 8 nucleotides matching TRBD2. Germline V gene lookup returns CDR1 SGHNT and CDR2 YYREEE (reference sequence). The ends lost 4 bases at V and 5 bases at J; junction bases unmatched: 10. CDR3 length: 15 amino acids. Written as DNA, the CDR3 is TGTGCCAGCAGCCTACTAGCGGATCGAGGGGAGACCCAGTACTTC. This translates into CASSLLADRGETQYF.

The rearrangement links TRBV5-4 to TRBJ2-2, with 8 bases aligning to TRBD2. After removal of 4 bases from V and 6 bases from J, the junction contained 5 bases not matched to a gene. Germline CDR1 SGHNT, CDR2 YYREEE (reference sequence). This CDR3 comprises 14 residues. CDR3 sequence reads: CASSAAGGAGELFF. CDR3 nucleotide sequence: TGTGCCAGCAGCGCTGCGGGAGGAGCCGGGGAGCTGTTTTTT.

The chain uses TRBV27 and TRBJ1-4; perhaps TRBD1 as D (5 bases). Trimming pared 1 base from V and 8 bases from J, leaving 17 bases between. Germline CDR1 MNHEY, CDR2 SMNVEV (reference sequence). The CDR3 covers 16 residues. For the CDR3, the DNA is TGTGCCAGCAGTTTATATTTTATGCAGGGTAGGGAAAAACTGTTTTTT. Amino acid sequence: CASSLYFMQGREKLFF.

The chain has TRBV5-1 and TRBJ2-2; possibly TRBD1 for D (5 bases). Trimming left V 0 bases short and J 0 bases short, with 9 bases between. This CDR3 region has 16 residues. Germline V gene data show CDR1 as SGHRS and CDR2 as YFSETQ. The CDR3 region is CASSLGQLANTGELFF. The DNA of the CDR3 is TGCGCCAGCAGCTTGGGACAGCTCGCGAACACCGGGGAGCTGTTTTTT.

The J gene is TRBJ2-7, the V gene TRBV11-1, with D possibly TRBD1 on 8 matching bases. Trimming took off 2 bases at V and 6 bases at J, with 11 bases between the two ends. The germline gives CDR1 SGHAT, CDR2 FQDESV (reference sequence). The CDR3 runs 13 residues. The CDR3 DNA reads TGTGCCAGCAGCTTAAACAGGGGGGGCGAGCAGTACTTC. Translating it yields CASSLNRGGEQYF. The complete variable domain, with remaining parts taken from reference TRBV11-1 and TRBJ2-7, reads EAEVAQSPRYKITEKSQAVAFWCDPISGHATLYWYRQILGQGPELLVQFQDESVVDDSQLPKDRFSAERLKGVDSTLKIQPAELGDSAMYLCASSLNRGGEQYFGPGTRLTVT.

This clone was picked up a small number of times. V usage is TRBV5-4 and J usage is TRBJ2-2; no definite D call. Deletions cut 1 base from V and 6 bases from J, with 4 bases between. The CDR3 is 12 amino acids. From germline, CDR1 is SGHNT and CDR2 YYREEE (reference sequence). The CDR3 loop is CASSLYPGELFF. Here the CDR3 DNA reads TGTGCCAGCAGCTTGTATCCCGGGGAGCTGTTTTTT.